The 28 T cell receptor beta chains listed next were all sequenced from one sample in a study of T-cell reconstitution after alpha-beta-depleted transplantation in children. Preparation of the TCRbeta library was carried out with unique molecular identifiers. TCRdb reanalysed the PCR reads using MiXCR and keeps one entry per CDR3 protein. This table holds about 1,000,000 distinct CDR3 sequences, about 30% found once. This specimen consisted of PBMCs, mostly from graft donor cells, obtained 360 days after TCRalphabeta/CD19-depleted stem cell transplant. These receptors were obtained from a boy under three years old who had a stem cell transplant for SCID, so the T cells may come from the graft donor.

This clonotype was found a few times. The chain couples TRBV7-2 to TRBJ2-5; 9 bases align to TRBD2. CDR3 length equals 16 residues. The junction had 6 bases not matched to a gene; V was cut back by 1 base and J by 3 bases. Germline V gene data show CDR1 as SGHTA and CDR2 as FQGNSA. DNA of the CDR3: TGTGCCAGCAGCTTAGGACAGCTAGCGGGGAAAGAGACCCAGTACTTC. This sequence encodes CASSLGQLAGKETQYF.

This clonotype was detected only once. The chain carries TRBV20-1 and TRBJ2-1; 10 nucleotides match TRBD2. V lost 6 bases, J lost 4 bases, and 9 bases stayed unmatched. This CDR3 has 15 amino acids. Per germline, CDR1 DFQATT and CDR2 SNEGSKA (reference sequence). CDR3 protein: CSAPLAGATYNEQFF. The CDR3 bases are TGCAGTGCCCCCCTAGCGGGGGCTACTTACAATGAGCAGTTCTTC.

This clonotype occurred a few times. This chain uses TRBV5-1 with TRBJ2-1; tentative D call: TRBD1 (5 bases). Germline lookup yields CDR1 SGHRS and CDR2 YFSETQ. The CDR3 loop spans 13 amino acids. Trimming removed 5 bases from V and 6 bases from J, with 12 bases in between. This CDR3 is CASSGIGANEQFF. The CDR3 region has the DNA TGCGCCAGCAGTGGGATAGGGGCCAATGAGCAGTTCTTC.

The rearrangement joins TRBV5-1 to TRBJ2-7; 9 bases line up with TRBD1. V shed 1 base and J 4 bases; nucleotides not matched to a gene: 9. Germline V gene sequence: CDR1 SGHRS, CDR2 YFSETQ. This CDR3 is 16 amino acids long. In DNA form, the CDR3 reads TGCGCCAGCAGCTTGATTCCCCCGGGACAGGGTTACGAGCAGTACTTC. Its protein is CASSLIPPGQGYEQYF.

This clonotype was picked up a small number of times. The CDR3 DNA is TGCGCCAGCAGCCCTCAAGGTGCCCTAAGCACAGATACGCAGTATTTT. Translated: CASSPQGALSTDTQYF. The chain has TRBV4-1 and TRBJ2-3; no definite D call. The germline V gene encodes CDR1 MGHRA and CDR2 YSYEKL. Trimming pared 4 bases from V and 0 bases from J, leaving 14 bases between. This CDR3 is built from 16 residues.

The genes are TRBV20-1 and TRBJ1-4; tentative D call: TRBD1 (5 bases). The V end was cut by 5 bases, the J end by 0 bases, with 16 bases between. The CDR3 runs 16 residues. CDR1 is DFQATT, CDR2 SNEGSKA, per germline (reference sequence). The CDR3 sequence is CSAPRDGIATNEKLFF. Here the CDR3 DNA reads TGCAGTGCTCCCAGGGATGGGATTGCAACTAATGAAAAACTGTTTTTT.

This chain connects TRBV27 to TRBJ1-1; 8 nucleotides match TRBD1. Germline lookup yields CDR1 MNHEY and CDR2 SMNVEV (reference sequence). This CDR3 comprises 14 residues. J lost 5 bases, V lost 5 bases, and 7 bases had no gene match. CDR3 bases: TGTGCCAGCAGTAAAGACAGGGGAACAACTGAAGCTTTCTTT. This encodes CASSKDRGTTEAFF.

The CDR3 here is CATSSGRWTGYSNQPQHF. For the CDR3, the DNA is TGTGCCACCAGCAGCGGACGATGGACAGGATATAGCAATCAGCCCCAGCATTTT. V gene TRBV15 combines with J gene TRBJ1-5; the match to TRBD1 covers 7 bases. The CDR3 is 18 amino acids. CDR1 and CDR2 from the germline V gene are LNHNV and YYDKDF (reference sequence). J gave up 0 bases and V 3 bases, and 11 bases lay outside the gene matches.

This clonotype was counted a few times. This chain uses TRBV11-1 with TRBJ2-1, with D perhaps TRBD2 (6 bases). CDR1 is SGHAT, CDR2 FQDESV, per germline (reference sequence). CDR3 size: 17 residues. Trimming left V 5 bases short and J 0 bases short, with 17 bases between. The CDR3 sequence: CASSLVGGSSSYNEQFF. The CDR3 region has the DNA TGTGCCAGCAGCCTAGTAGGAGGGTCCAGCTCCTACAATGAGCAGTTCTTC.

This rearrangement joins TRBV7-2 to TRBJ2-1; D is unresolved. Germline CDR1 is SGHTA and CDR2 is FQGNSA. CDR3 length equals 15 residues. V lost 5 bases, J lost 0 bases, and 11 bases lay in between. DNA of the CDR3: TGTGCCAGCAGCCCACAGCTTAGCTCCTACAATGAGCAGTTCTTC. This translates into CASSPQLSSYNEQFF.

This chain links TRBV5-1 with TRBJ2-5; possibly TRBD1 for D (5 bases). This CDR3 has 15 amino acids. Germline lookup yields CDR1 SGHRS and CDR2 YFSETQ. Trimming removed 4 bases from V and 3 bases from J, with 16 bases in between. CDR3 amino acids: CASSTGDRAEETQYF. DNA for the CDR3: TGCGCCAGCAGCACCGGAGACAGAGCCGAAGAGACCCAGTACTTC.

The chain uses TRBV7-2 and TRBJ1-2; D remains ambiguous. Germline CDR1 SGHTA, CDR2 FQGNSA. The V end lost 7 bases, the J end lost 4 bases, and 13 bases lay between the germline ends. The CDR3 has 13 amino acids. CDR3 coding DNA: TGTGCCAGCACGGTACGGAACACCTATGGCTACACCTTC. Its protein is CASTVRNTYGYTF.

This clonotype was detected only a few times. The gene calls are TRBV6-5 and TRBJ2-3; possibly TRBD2 for D (5 bases). The CDR3 spans 15 residues. The V end lost 0 bases, the J end lost 3 bases, and 10 bases lay between the germline ends. Germline-derived CDR1 and CDR2 are MNHEY and SVGAGI. CDR3 bases: TGTGCCAGCAGTTACTCGGCAGGAGGAACAGATACGCAGTATTTT. Translated: CASSYSAGGTDTQYF.

The genes are TRBV27 and TRBJ2-1; D assignment may be TRBD1 or TRBD2 (6 bases each). This CDR3 spans 18 amino acids. From germline, CDR1 is MNHEY and CDR2 SMNVEV (reference sequence). V was shortened by 6 bases and J by 1 base, with 22 bases between the two germline ends. CDR3 sequence reads: CASSLGREQGRSYNEQFF. The DNA for the CDR3 is TGTGCCAGCAGCCTAGGCCGGGAGCAGGGGAGGTCCTACAATGAGCAGTTCTTC.

In its sample, this clonotype was seen a few times. The chain employs TRBV6-5 and TRBJ1-4; tentative D call: TRBD1 (5 bases). The CDR3 has 18 residues. Germline CDR1 is MNHEY and CDR2 is SVGAGI. V gave up 7 bases and J gave up 0 bases, with 21 bases separating them. Here the CDR3 DNA reads TGTGCCAGCACCCTTGGGGGTGCCCGCCGCGCAACTAATGAAAAACTGTTTTTT. Translated: CASTLGGARRATNEKLFF.

This clonotype was seen a few times. This chain joins TRBV6-1 and TRBJ2-1, with 8 bases matching TRBD2. V lost 8 bases and J lost 2; bases outside the gene matches: 5. The CDR3 sequence is 14 residues long. In germline, CDR1 is MNHNS, CDR2 SASEGT. The CDR3 bases are TGTGCCAGCTCGCGGGGGGTCCCCTACAATGAGCAGTTCTTC. Translation gives CASSRGVPYNEQFF.

This clonotype was recorded a few times. The chain combines TRBV29-1 with TRBJ1-2; D perhaps matches TRBD1 (5 bases). The germline gives CDR1 SQVTM, CDR2 ANQGSEA. This CDR3 is 12 amino acids long. V lost 1 base, J lost 6 bases, and 9 bases lay in between. The CDR3 DNA reads TGCAGCGTTGAAGGGCCAGGGAATGGCTACACCTTC. Amino acids: CSVEGPGNGYTF.

The rearrangement links TRBV5-6 to TRBJ1-2; 8 bases align to TRBD1. V trimming: 3 bases; J trimming: 4 bases; junction bases outside the gene matches: 11. Germline-derived CDR1 and CDR2 are SGHDT and YYEEEE. This CDR3 has 16 residues. CDR3 coding DNA: TGTGCCAGCAGCTCGGACGACAGGGGAGTACCCTATGGCTACACCTTC. Translated, it gives CASSSDDRGVPYGYTF.

The J gene is TRBJ2-3, the V gene TRBV5-1; D gene ambiguous. CDR3 length: 15 residues. The germline gives CDR1 SGHRS, CDR2 YFSETQ. V was shortened by 0 bases and J by 1 base, with 9 bases between the two germline ends. CDR3 coding DNA: TGCGCCAGCAGCTTGGCGAGAGTTGGCACAGATACGCAGTATTTT. This encodes CASSLARVGTDTQYF.

Details on this clonotype: The junction shows a germline mismatch at one end, possibly a read error. The chain joins TRBV5-1 to TRBJ2-3; D may correspond to TRBD1 or TRBD2 (5 bases each). Germline V lookup: CDR1 SGHRS, CDR2 YFSETQ. The CDR3 sequence is 12 residues long. CDR3 residues: CASSLGDQGGHF. CDR3 nucleotides: TGCGCCAGCAGCTTGGGGGACCAAGGCGGGCATTTT.

This clonotype has a handful of counts. The CDR3 DNA sequence: TGCGCCAGCAGCTTAGACATCCGAATAAGCTCCTACGAGCAGTACTTC. Its protein is CASSLDIRISSYEQYF. This rearrangement joins TRBV5-1 to TRBJ2-7, with D unresolved. Germline assignment: CDR1 SGHRS and CDR2 YFSETQ. Trimming pared 2 bases from V and 0 bases from J, leaving 15 bases between. There are 16 residues in the CDR3. The full variable domain, its missing parts supplied by reference TRBV5-1 and TRBJ2-7, is KAGVTQTPRYLIKTRGQQVTLSCSPISGHRSVSWYQQTPGQGLQFLFEYFSETQRNKGNFPGRFSGRQFSNSRSEMNVSTLELGDSALYLCASSLDIRISSYEQYFGPGTRLTVT.

Only a few counts were recorded for this clonotype. This sequence joins TRBV15 and TRBJ2-2; 9 positions agree with TRBD2. With 5 bases clipped from V and 7 bases from J, the junction kept 14 bases outside the gene matches. From germline, CDR1 is LNHNV and CDR2 YYDKDF (reference sequence). The CDR3 totals 17 residues. The CDR3 DNA sequence: TGTGCCACCAGCTGGAACCAAGCGGGGGGAAAAGGCGGGGAGCTGTTTTTT. Its translation is CATSWNQAGGKGGELFF.

This clonotype has a handful of counts. The chain uses TRBV5-1 and TRBJ2-1, with D perhaps TRBD1 (5 bases). The CDR3 loop spans 17 amino acids. V was cut by 1 base and J by 0 bases, with 14 bases left in between. CDR1 SGHRS and CDR2 YFSETQ come from the germline V gene. CDR3 residues: CASSLFVGAYSYNEQFF. The CDR3 DNA reads as TGCGCCAGCAGCTTGTTCGTTGGGGCCTACTCCTACAATGAGCAGTTCTTC.

The genes are TRBV7-2 and TRBJ2-1; 13 bases are shared with TRBD2. Germline values: CDR1 SGHTA, CDR2 FQGNSA. This CDR3 region has 17 residues. V was pared by 3 bases and J by 0 bases, with 2 bases of the junction left unmatched. For the CDR3, the DNA is TGTGCCAGCAGCTTGACTAGCGGGGGGAACTCCTACAATGAGCAGTTCTTC. The encoded protein is CASSLTSGGNSYNEQFF.

CDR3 DNA sequence: TGTGCCAGCAGGTCGAGGGGTTCCTACGAGCAGTACTTC. Protein sequence: CASRSRGSYEQYF. The chain couples TRBV12-3 or TRBV12-4 to TRBJ2-7, with D tentatively TRBD1 or TRBD2 (5 bases each). Trimming left V 6 bases short and J 1 base short, with 10 bases between. This CDR3 spans 13 amino acids.

The genes are TRBV12-3 or TRBV12-4 and TRBJ2-5; a possible D gene is TRBD2 (5 bases). The ends were cut back, 4 bases at V and 2 bases at J, with 17 bases in the middle. This CDR3 is 16 amino acids long. The CDR3 loop reads CASSSPGPGIQETQYF. CDR3 in DNA: TGTGCCAGCAGTTCCCCAGGCCCCGGGATACAAGAGACCCAGTACTTC.

The chain recombines TRBV20-1 with TRBJ2-1; D gene ambiguous. The CDR3 totals 12 residues. CDR1 and CDR2 (germline): DFQATT, SNEGSKA (reference sequence). Trimming stripped 7 bases from V and 1 base from J, with 8 bases between. The CDR3 here is CSVPGSYNEQFF. The DNA of the CDR3 is TGCAGTGTCCCTGGGTCCTACAATGAGCAGTTCTTC.

The chain carries TRBV20-1 and TRBJ2-1; possible D gene TRBD1, 6 bases. This CDR3 is 15 amino acids long. The V end lost 3 bases, the J end lost 2 bases, and 14 bases lay between the germline ends. Germline lookup yields CDR1 DFQATT and CDR2 SNEGSKA (reference sequence). This CDR3 reads CSARRPGHPYNEQFF. CDR3 DNA sequence: TGCAGTGCTAGGCGGCCGGGACATCCCTACAATGAGCAGTTCTTC.